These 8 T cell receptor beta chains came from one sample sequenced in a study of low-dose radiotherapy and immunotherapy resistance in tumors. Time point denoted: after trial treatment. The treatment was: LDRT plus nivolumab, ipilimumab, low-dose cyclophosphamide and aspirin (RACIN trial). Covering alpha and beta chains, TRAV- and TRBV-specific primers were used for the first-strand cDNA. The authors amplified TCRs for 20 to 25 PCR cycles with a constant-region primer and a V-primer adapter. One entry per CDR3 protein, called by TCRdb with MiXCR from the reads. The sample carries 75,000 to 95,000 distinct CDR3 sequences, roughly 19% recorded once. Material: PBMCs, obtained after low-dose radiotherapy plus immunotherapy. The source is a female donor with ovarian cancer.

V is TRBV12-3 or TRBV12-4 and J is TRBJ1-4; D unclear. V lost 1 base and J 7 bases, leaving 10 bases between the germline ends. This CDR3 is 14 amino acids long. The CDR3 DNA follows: TGTGCCAGCAGTTTAGGGGGTACCGGTGAAAAACTGTTTTTT. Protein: CASSLGGTGEKLFF.

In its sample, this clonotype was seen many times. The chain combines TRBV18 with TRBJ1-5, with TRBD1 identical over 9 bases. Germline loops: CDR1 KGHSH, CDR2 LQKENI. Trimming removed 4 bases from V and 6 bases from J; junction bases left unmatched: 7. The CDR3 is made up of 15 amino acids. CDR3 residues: CASSRGQGTVQPQHF. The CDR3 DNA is TGTGCCAGCTCACGGGGACAGGGTACGGTTCAGCCCCAGCATTTT. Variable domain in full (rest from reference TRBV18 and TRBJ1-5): NAGVMQNPRHLVRRRGQEARLRCSPMKGHSHVYWYRQLPEEGLKFMVYLQKENIIDESGMPKERFSAEFPKEGPSILRIQQVVRGDSAAYFCASSRGQGTVQPQHFGDGTRLSIL.

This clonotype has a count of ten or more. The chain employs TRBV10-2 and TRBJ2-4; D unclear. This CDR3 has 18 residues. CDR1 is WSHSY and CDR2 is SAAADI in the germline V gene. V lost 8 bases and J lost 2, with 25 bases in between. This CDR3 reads CASGRGETRRISKNIQYF. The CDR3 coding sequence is TGCGCCAGCGGAAGAGGAGAAACGAGACGGATCTCCAAAAACATTCAGTACTTC.

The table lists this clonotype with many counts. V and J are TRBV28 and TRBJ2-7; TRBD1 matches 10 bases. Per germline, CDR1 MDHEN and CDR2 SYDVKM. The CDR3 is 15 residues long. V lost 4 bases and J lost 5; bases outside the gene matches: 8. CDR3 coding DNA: TGTGCCAGCAGTTCTCCGGGACAGGGGAGGCACGAGCAGTACTTC. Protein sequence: CASSSPGQGRHEQYF.

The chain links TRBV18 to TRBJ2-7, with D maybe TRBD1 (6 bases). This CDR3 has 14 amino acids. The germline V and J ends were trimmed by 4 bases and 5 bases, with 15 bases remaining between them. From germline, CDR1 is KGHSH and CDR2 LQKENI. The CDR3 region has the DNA TGTGCCAGCTCACTAAGTAACAGGGTAGACGAGCAGTACTTC. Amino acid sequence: CASSLSNRVDEQYF.

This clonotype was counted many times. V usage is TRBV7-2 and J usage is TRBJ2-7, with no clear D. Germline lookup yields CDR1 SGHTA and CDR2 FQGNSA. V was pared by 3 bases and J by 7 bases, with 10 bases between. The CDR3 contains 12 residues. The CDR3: CASSFRVAEQYF. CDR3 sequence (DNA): TGTGCCAGCAGCTTTCGGGTGGCAGAGCAGTACTTC.

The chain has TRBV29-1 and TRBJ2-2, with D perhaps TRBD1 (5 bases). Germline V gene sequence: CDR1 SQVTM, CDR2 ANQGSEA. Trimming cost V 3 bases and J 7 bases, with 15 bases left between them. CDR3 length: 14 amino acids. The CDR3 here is CSVDHQGFGGELFF. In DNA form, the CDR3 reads TGCAGCGTTGATCACCAGGGATTCGGCGGGGAGCTGTTTTTT.

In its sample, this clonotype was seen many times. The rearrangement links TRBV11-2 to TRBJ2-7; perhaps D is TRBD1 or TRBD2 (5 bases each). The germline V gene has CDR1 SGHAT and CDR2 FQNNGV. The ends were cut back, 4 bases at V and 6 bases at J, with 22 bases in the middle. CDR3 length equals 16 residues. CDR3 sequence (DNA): TGTGCCAGCAGCTGGTTACCGGGACCCGGAGGCCGCGAGCAGTACTTC. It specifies CASSWLPGPGGREQYF.